Below, 14 T cell receptor beta chains from the same sample are listed, as sequenced in a study of blood T cell repertoires in COVID-19. Method: immunoSEQ multiplex PCR; TCRdb's copy keeps in-frame clones and lacks some. Here the sample spans approximately 200,000 clones, 85% to 90% being singletons. The sample consisted of PBMCs or T cells enriched from blood (not recorded which). The receptors originated from a man younger than 40 who had recovered from COVID-19.

This chain links TRBV6-5 with TRBJ2-5; possible D gene TRBD1, 6 bases. CDR1 is MNHEY and CDR2 is SVGAGI in the germline V gene. Trimming shortened V by 0 bases and J by 7 bases, and 12 bases separated the two germline ends. CDR3 length: 14 amino acids. The CDR3 is CASSYSRVGGTQYF. CDR3 coding DNA: TGTGCCAGCAGTTACTCGAGGGTAGGGGGGACCCAGTACTTC.

In this sample, this clone turned up once. The V call is TRBV21-1, the J call TRBJ2-7; the DNA was not used to check the table's D call, TRBD2. TRBV21-1 is labeled a pseudogene. The CDR3 loop spans 13 amino acids. The CDR3 region is CASSRDTSYEQYF. The DNA of the CDR3 is TGTGCCAGCAGCCGGGATACCTCCTACGAGCAGTACTTC.

V and J are TRBV6-7 and TRBJ1-1, with 7 nucleotides matching TRBD1. TRBV6-7 is placed among ORFs of uncertain function. The ends lost 5 bases at V and 3 bases at J; junction bases unmatched: 15. The CDR3 length is 17 residues. The CDR3 DNA sequence: TGTGCCAGCAGTCGGGGACAGAGGACCACCTACTACACTGAAGCTTTCTTT. This sequence encodes CASSRGQRTTYYTEAFF.

This chain connects TRBV14 to TRBJ1-1; 10 bases align to TRBD1. Looked up from germline, CDR1 is SGHDN and CDR2 is FVKESK. CDR3 length: 15 residues. Trimming removed 4 bases from V and 1 base from J; junction bases left unmatched: 3. The CDR3 sequence is CASSLRTGGNTEAFF. CDR3 in DNA: TGTGCCAGCAGCCTACGGACAGGGGGGAACACTGAAGCTTTCTTT.

The CDR3 nucleotides are TGTGCCAGCAGCTCCCTCCAGAAGACAGTAACTAATGAAAAACTGTTTTTT. Translating gives CASSSLQKTVTNEKLFF. The rearrangement joins TRBV11-2 to TRBJ1-4; D is perhaps TRBD1 (5 bases). The germline CDR1 and CDR2 sequences are SGHAT and FQNNGV. CDR3 size: 17 residues. V lost 4 bases and J 1 base, leaving 16 bases between the germline ends.

The chain links TRBV12-3 or TRBV12-4 to TRBJ2-7; D gene ambiguous. The CDR3 consists of 11 residues. V shed 4 bases and J shed 7 bases, with 8 bases lying between them. CDR3 amino acids: CASSSGREQYF. The CDR3 DNA is TGTGCCAGCAGTTCTGGCAGGGAGCAGTACTTC.

This clone was found once. The chain's CDR3 is CSASPWGGNQPQHF. In DNA form, the CDR3 reads TGCAGTGCTAGTCCCTGGGGAGGCAATCAGCCCCAGCATTTT. The V and J genes are TRBV20-1 and TRBJ1-5; D is undetermined. CDR3 length: 14 amino acids. Germline assignment: CDR1 DFQATT and CDR2 SNEGSKA (reference sequence). Trimming took off 3 bases at V and 2 bases at J, with 11 bases between the two ends.

The V call is TRBV19, the J call TRBJ2-5; D not resolved. Germline lookup yields CDR1 LNHDA and CDR2 SQIVND (reference sequence). This CDR3 contains 17 residues. The germline V and J ends were trimmed by 5 bases and 2 bases, with 21 bases remaining between them. CDR3 nucleotide sequence: TGTGCCAGTAGTCCCAACCCCGGCGGCTACTTACAAGAGACCCAGTACTTC. Its translation: CASSPNPGGYLQETQYF.

This clone was seen once. J is TRBJ1-4 and V is TRBV25-1; the match to TRBD1 covers 7 bases. The CDR3 consists of 15 residues. Trimming cost V 5 bases and J 0 bases; bases outside gene matches: 3. The germline CDR1 and CDR2 sequences are MGHDK and SYGVNS. The DNA of the CDR3 is TGTGCCAGCAGTCCCGGACAGGCAACTAATGAAAAACTGTTTTTT. It is translated as CASSPGQATNEKLFF.

The chain is built from TRBV6-5 and TRBJ2-1, with D maybe TRBD2 (6 bases). Trimming stripped 1 base from V and 5 bases from J, with 12 bases between. The germline V gene encodes CDR1 MNHEY and CDR2 SVGAGI. CDR3 length: 15 amino acids. CDR3 DNA: TGTGCCAGCAGTTACTATGGACTATACCACAATGAGCAGTTCTTC. Protein sequence: CASSYYGLYHNEQFF.

V is TRBV4-3 and J is TRBJ1-1; the D is unclear. This CDR3 region has 13 residues. V was shortened by 0 bases and J by 5 bases, with 7 bases between the two germline ends. Germline CDR1 LGHNA, CDR2 YSLEER. DNA of the CDR3: TGCGCCAGCAGCCAAGATCCGGGGACTGAAGCTTTCTTT. Residues: CASSQDPGTEAFF.

This chain connects TRBV18 to TRBJ1-2; D remains ambiguous. Trimming removed 3 bases at V and 6 bases at J, with 8 bases between. Germline V lookup: CDR1 KGHSH, CDR2 LQKENI. The CDR3 totals 12 residues. CDR3 amino acids: CASSPRGDGYTF. The DNA of the CDR3 is TGTGCCAGCTCACCGCGGGGTGATGGCTACACCTTC.

V usage is TRBV7-8 and J usage is TRBJ2-1; TRBD2 matches 10 bases. V lost 0 bases, J lost 0 bases, and 11 bases stayed unmatched. The CDR3 has 20 amino acids. Germline V CDR1 and CDR2: SGHVS, FQNEAQ. CDR3 region: CASSLAGLAGVLPSYNEQFF. Written as DNA, the CDR3 is TGTGCCAGCAGCTTAGCGGGGCTAGCGGGAGTCCTCCCCTCCTACAATGAGCAGTTCTTC.

The chain has TRBV9 and TRBJ2-1; D is perhaps TRBD1 (5 bases). The V end was cut by 3 bases, the J end by 3 bases, with 13 bases between. Germline assignment: CDR1 SGDLS and CDR2 YYNGEE. The CDR3 runs 15 residues. CDR3 sequence reads: CASSAQGGFYNEQFF. The CDR3 DNA is TGTGCCAGCAGCGCCCAGGGTGGATTCTACAATGAGCAGTTCTTC. Full variable domain (remainder filled in from reference TRBV9 and TRBJ2-1): DSGVTQTPKHLITATGQRVTLRCSPRSGDLSVYWYQQSLDQGLQFLIQYYNGEERAKGNILERFSAQQFPDLHSELNLSSLELGDSALYFCASSAQGGFYNEQFFGPGTRLTVL.